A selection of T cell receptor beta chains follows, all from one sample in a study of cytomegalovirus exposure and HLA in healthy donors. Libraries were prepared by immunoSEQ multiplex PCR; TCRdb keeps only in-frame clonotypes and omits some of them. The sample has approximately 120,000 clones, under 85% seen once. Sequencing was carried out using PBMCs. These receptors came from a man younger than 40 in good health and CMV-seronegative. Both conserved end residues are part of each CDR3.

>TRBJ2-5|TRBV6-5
CASARRIQETQYF
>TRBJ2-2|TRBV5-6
CASSLRWDSYTGELFF
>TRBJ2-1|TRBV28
CASSKGQGFYNEQFF
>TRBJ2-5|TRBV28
CASKVSGGRETQYF
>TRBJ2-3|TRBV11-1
CASSLAGGATSTDTQYF
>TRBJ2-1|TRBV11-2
CASSLVGSRNEQFF
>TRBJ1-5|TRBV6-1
CASSGRPGGQPQHF
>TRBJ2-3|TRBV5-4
CASSSHNRGIDTQYF
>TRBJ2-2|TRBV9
CASSPDRNTGELFF
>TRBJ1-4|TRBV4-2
CASSHPGQGGEKLFF
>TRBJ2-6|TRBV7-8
CASSRTGGTGANVLTF
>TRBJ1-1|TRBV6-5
CASSYSLPFNTEAFF
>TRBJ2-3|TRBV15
CATSRRTSGTDTQYF
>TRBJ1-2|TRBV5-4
CASSSYRGAEYGYTF
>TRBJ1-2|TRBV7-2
CASSFRQNYGYTF
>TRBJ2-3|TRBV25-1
CASKQGFTDTQYF
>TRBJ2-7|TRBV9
CASSVAEAGIYEQYF
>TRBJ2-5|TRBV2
CASSAERGGWETQYF
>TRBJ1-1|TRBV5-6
CASSLADRVGSHEAFF
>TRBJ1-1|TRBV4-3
CASSQGLFYEAFF
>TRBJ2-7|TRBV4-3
CASGQVSYEQYF
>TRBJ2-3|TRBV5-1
CASSLGPSLTDTQYF
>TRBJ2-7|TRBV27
CASSGQGVYDEQYF
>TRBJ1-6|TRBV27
CASSPGIASPLHF
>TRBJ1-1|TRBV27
CASSFRGPMNTEAFF
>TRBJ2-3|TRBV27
CASRYTSGLTDTQYF
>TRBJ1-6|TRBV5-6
CASSLVFSNSPLHF
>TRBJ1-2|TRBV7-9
CASSLGTADGYTF
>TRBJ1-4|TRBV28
CASVRDSNEKLFF
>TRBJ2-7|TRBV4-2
CASSQEDGFSYEQYF
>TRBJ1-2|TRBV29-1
CSVVWDRGVGGYTF
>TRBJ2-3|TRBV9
CASSVDAGEFSSTDTQYF
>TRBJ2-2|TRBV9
CASSPEGGPNTGELFF
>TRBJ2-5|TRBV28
CASSLAASGTQETQYF
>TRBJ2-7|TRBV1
CTSSQVRNRTYEQYF
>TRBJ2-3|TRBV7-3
CASSLVAGEPDTQYF
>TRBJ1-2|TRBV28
CASSSSDRLYGYTF
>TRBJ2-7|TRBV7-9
CASSPSPGPYEQYF
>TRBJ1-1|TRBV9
CASSGTGPNTEAFF
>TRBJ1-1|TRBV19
CASSMYRGPVTEAFF
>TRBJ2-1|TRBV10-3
CATGRPPDTSGISYNEQFF
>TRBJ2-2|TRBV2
CASSEVRAGSTGELFF
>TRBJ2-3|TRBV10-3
CAISGTGTSTDTQYF
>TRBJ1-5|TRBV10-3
CAISLTDDSNQPQHF